What follows are 4 T cell receptor beta chains derived from one specimen sequenced in a study of blood T cell repertoires in COVID-19. The table came from immunoSEQ multiplex PCR; TCRdb's copy has only in-frame clones and leaves some out. The data contain around 43,000 clones, nearly 90% of them seen just once; the ten biggest clones take up around 6.2%. Sequencing was carried out using peripheral blood. Receptors originate from a human donor in a cohort sampled during active COVID-19.

The genes are TRBV7-9 and TRBJ2-1, with 7 bases that match TRBD2. The CDR3 totals 16 residues. Per the germline V gene, CDR1 is SEHNR and CDR2 is FQNEAQ (reference sequence). The V and J ends lost 1 base and 7 bases, in that order; junction bases with no gene match: 10. In DNA, the CDR3 is TGTGCCAGCAGCTTAGTATACGCGGGAGCTGGTAATGAGCAGTTCTTC. Encoded protein: CASSLVYAGAGNEQFF.

The chain employs TRBV5-4 and TRBJ2-7; 8 nucleotides match TRBD2. The length of the CDR3 is 12 residues. CDR1 and CDR2 from the germline V gene are SGHNT and YYREEE (reference sequence). With 7 bases clipped from V and 5 bases from J, the junction kept 5 bases outside the gene matches. Here the CDR3 DNA reads TGTGCCAGCGGTACGGGACTAGACGAGCAGTACTTC. It codes for CASGTGLDEQYF.

This chain links TRBV29-1 with TRBJ2-3; TRBD1 is a possible D gene (6 bases). The CDR3 loop spans 15 amino acids. Trimming took off 3 bases at V and 0 bases at J, with 13 bases between the two ends. The germline V gene encodes CDR1 SQVTM and CDR2 ANQGSEA. This chain's CDR3 is CSVDKFGQSTDTQYF. Written as DNA, the CDR3 is TGCAGCGTTGACAAGTTTGGACAGAGCACAGATACGCAGTATTTT.

This sequence joins TRBV7-2 and TRBJ2-3; no definite D call. In germline, CDR1 is SGHTA, CDR2 FQGNSA. This CDR3 has 14 amino acids. Trimming removed 1 base from V and 6 bases from J, with 11 bases in between. The CDR3, as DNA: TGTGCCAGCAGCTTAGATCAGTTGTGGGATACGCAGTATTTT. Translated: CASSLDQLWDTQYF.